Here is one TCR beta chain with its context. Its antigen is not identified. This sample was included in a study of blood T cells in healthy people across ages. They isolated at least 7 million PBMCs from each sample. Study results and limitations: Strong correlation linked observed beta diversity and percent naive T cells. Changes in expanded clonotypes were possibly confounded, as the CMV status of donors was unknown.

Sample-barcoded 5' priming and a J-beta primer mix drove a second PCR of roughly 6 to 12 cycles. TCRdb analysed the 5' RACE reads with MiXCR anew, one entry per CDR3 protein. The table records over a million distinct CDR3 sequences, roughly a quarter of them present only once. The trim removed 3 bases at V and 5 bases at J, leaving 6 bases unmatched. This CDR3 has 14 residues. The V gene's germline CDR1 is MDHEN and CDR2 SYDVKM. The same specimen was also included in a second study, on T cells of mothers and their children. Per that paper: Each child contributed about 3 million TCR beta CDR3 reads, while each mother contributed over 8.5 million.

The sequence came from a girl aged 2 to 9 in good health. Specimen: blood. This chain uses TRBV28 with TRBJ2-5; 7 bases fit TRBD1. This CDR3 is CASSFDRERETQYF. DNA of the CDR3: TGTGCCAGCAGTTTCGACAGGGAGAGGGAGACCCAGTACTTC.